Shown below are 13 T cell receptor beta chains from a single sample sequenced in a study of siplizumab effects on memory and regulatory T cells (dated by TCRdb to between 2018 and 2020). Libraries were built with the immunoSEQ multiplex PCR assay. TCRdb's version of the immuneACCESS table is confined to in-frame rearrangements and falls short of the full clone set. An unresolved V gene accounts for under half of the shortfall where checked; the remainder is of unknown origin. This sample holds 70,000 to 90,000 clones; 90% to 95% were observed only once. The leading ten clones occupy 4% to 5.5% of the sample. Sequencing input: CD8+ T cells sorted from blood. Every receptor here comes from a human donor in good health.

J is TRBJ1-1 and V is TRBV28, with D possibly matching TRBD1 (6 bases). Per the germline V gene, CDR1 is MDHEN and CDR2 is SYDVKM. The CDR3 covers 14 residues. V lost 6 bases and J lost 0, with 11 bases in between. The CDR3: CASSETGLNTEAFF. CDR3 nucleotides: TGTGCCAGCAGCGAGACAGGACTGAACACTGAAGCTTTCTTT. Looking up the rest from reference TRBV28 and TRBJ1-1 gives the full variable domain: DVKVTQSSRYLVKRTGEKVFLECVQDMDHENMFWYRQDPGLGLRLIYFSYDVKMKEKGDIPEGYSVSREKKERFSLILESASTNQTSMYLCASSETGLNTEAFFGQGTRLTVV.

The V gene is TRBV19, the J gene TRBJ2-3; TRBD1 matches 8 bases. Germline loops: CDR1 LNHDA, CDR2 SQIVND (reference sequence). The CDR3 spans 14 residues. V gave up 7 bases and J gave up 4 bases; unmatched junction bases: 7. CDR3 coding DNA: TGTGCCAGTAATTTCCAGGGGGCCCCAGATACGCAGTATTTT. Protein: CASNFQGAPDTQYF.

This rearrangement joins TRBV21-1 to TRBJ1-1. TRBV21-1 is labeled a pseudogene. The CDR3 totals 15 residues. The CDR3: CASSKGKEPNTEAFF. The DNA of the CDR3 is TGTGCCAGCAGCAAAGGAAAGGAACCGAACACTGAAGCTTTCTTT.

The genes are TRBV2 and TRBJ2-7; 8 positions match TRBD2. There are 14 residues in the CDR3. V lost 3 bases, J lost 4 bases, and 5 bases stayed unmatched. Germline lookup yields CDR1 SNHLY and CDR2 FYNNEI. CDR3: CASSEGAGGYEQYF. The CDR3 DNA follows: TGTGCCAGCAGTGAGGGTGCGGGGGGTTACGAGCAGTACTTC. Full variable domain (outside the CDR3, taken from reference TRBV2 and TRBJ2-7): EPEVTQTPSHQVTQMGQEVILRCVPISNHLYFYWYRQILGQKVEFLVSFYNNEISEKSEIFDDQFSVERPDGSNFTLKIRSTKLEDSAMYFCASSEGAGGYEQYFGPGTRLTVT.

V usage is TRBV2 and J usage is TRBJ2-7, with 9 bases aligning to TRBD1. V dropped 4 bases and J dropped 4; count of bases not matched to a gene: 5. Germline V lookup: CDR1 SNHLY, CDR2 FYNNEI. CDR3 size: 14 residues. CDR3 amino acids: CASSVSGTGYEQYF. The CDR3 DNA reads as TGTGCCAGCAGTGTCTCCGGGACAGGGTACGAGCAGTACTTC.

The V gene is TRBV11-2, the J gene TRBJ1-3; weak D call: TRBD1 (5 bases). Trimming pared 5 bases from V and 8 bases from J, leaving 19 bases between. The CDR3 length is 15 residues. The germline V gene has CDR1 SGHAT and CDR2 FQNNGV. The CDR3 nucleotides are TGTGCCAGCAGCGGGGGGGTAGGGTCTGGCGACACCATATATTTT. It yields the protein CASSGGVGSGDTIYF. Together with reference TRBV11-2 and TRBJ1-3, the CDR3 gives the full variable domain: EAGVAQSPRYKIIEKRQSVAFWCNPISGHATLYWYQQILGQGPKLLIQFQNNGVVDDSQLPKDRFSAERLKGVDSTLKIQPAKLEDSAVYLCASSGGVGSGDTIYFGEGSWLTVV.

The rearrangement joins TRBV2 to TRBJ1-1; D may be TRBD1 (6 bases). V lost 10 bases, J lost 2 bases, and 20 bases lay in between. The CDR3 length is 15 residues. CDR1 and CDR2 (germline): SNHLY, FYNNEI. The CDR3 bases are TGTGCCATATTCGGAGGGGAGGGGGGAAACACTGAAGCTTTCTTT. It is translated as CAIFGGEGGNTEAFF.

V and J are TRBV5-1 and TRBJ1-1; 9 nucleotides line up with TRBD1. The CDR3 is 15 amino acids. Per the germline V gene, CDR1 is SGHRS and CDR2 is YFSETQ. V shed 2 bases, J shed 5 bases, and the junction held 7 bases outside the gene matches. CDR3 DNA: TGCGCCAGCAGCTTAGGACAGGGGTCGATGACTGAAGCTTTCTTT. Translated: CASSLGQGSMTEAFF. Full variable domain (missing parts from reference TRBV5-1 and TRBJ1-1): KAGVTQTPRYLIKTRGQQVTLSCSPISGHRSVSWYQQTPGQGLQFLFEYFSETQRNKGNFPGRFSGRQFSNSRSEMNVSTLELGDSALYLCASSLGQGSMTEAFFGQGTRLTVV.

CDR3 nucleotide sequence: TGTGCCAGCCAAGACAGTTACTATGGCTACACCTTC. Amino acids: CASQDSYYGYTF. The chain couples TRBV6-6 to TRBJ1-2; possibly TRBD1 for D (5 bases). V was cut by 8 bases and J by 3 bases, with 10 bases left in between. Germline V gene lookup returns CDR1 MNHNY and CDR2 SVGAGI (reference sequence). The CDR3 extends over 12 amino acids.

CDR3 bases: TGTGCCAGCAAGGGAACAGGGAGCTATGAGCAGTTCTTC. It specifies CASKGTGSYEQFF. The rearrangement links TRBV6-4 to TRBJ2-1; D perhaps matches TRBD1 (6 bases). CDR3 size: 13 residues. Germline CDR1 reads MRHNA; CDR2 reads SNTAGT. V lost 7 bases to trimming and J lost 8 bases, with 15 bases between them.

The V gene is TRBV7-9, the J gene TRBJ2-3, with D maybe TRBD2 (6 bases). With 7 bases removed from V and 2 bases from J, the gap between germline ends came to 25 bases. The CDR3 spans 18 residues. CDR1 and CDR2 from the germline V gene are SEHNR and FQNEAQ (reference sequence). Written as DNA, the CDR3 is TGTGCCAGCACCAATCGATCCCGGGACTCTTTTTTCACAGATACGCAGTATTTT. Translating it yields CASTNRSRDSFFTDTQYF.

The rearrangement links TRBV19 to TRBJ1-5; D uncertain. This CDR3 region has 14 residues. Trimming stripped 6 bases from V and 1 base from J, with 10 bases between. Germline CDR1 is LNHDA and CDR2 is SQIVND (reference sequence). CDR3 DNA: TGTGCCAGTAGGGATATTGTAAGCAATCAGCCCCAGCATTTT. Amino acid sequence: CASRDIVSNQPQHF.

This clone was observed once. The genes are TRBV6-5 and TRBJ2-5, with 7 bases fitting TRBD1. V gave up 5 bases and J gave up 4 bases; unmatched junction bases: 10. CDR1 and CDR2 from the germline V gene are MNHEY and SVGAGI. The CDR3 contains 15 residues. In DNA form, the CDR3 reads TGTGCCAGCAGTCAAGGACAGGCCTCGGTAGAGACCCAGTACTTC. It yields the protein CASSQGQASVETQYF.